This T cell receptor (beta chain) appears in the sequencing data of a study of shared T cell receptors in the human thymus. The CDR3 has 12 amino acids. Clones were sequenced by immunoSEQ multiplex PCR, and TCRdb holds only the in-frame ones, with some missing. Here the sample spans about 660,000 clones, 88% being singletons. Separately, the same data were catalogued under a study of human thymus T cells. That work states: Thymus tissue for the work was resected from patients undergoing corrective heart surgery. Repertoires sampled from thymus and blood appeared biased in V and J gene usage.

The sequencing input was thymocytes. This sequence joins TRBV21-1 and TRBJ2-5; TRBD2, the D gene given by the table, was not confirmed from the DNA. TRBV21-1 is an annotated pseudogene. The clonotype was recovered from a boy in the first two years of life with a congenital heart defect. The CDR3 DNA reads TGTGCCAGCAGCAAATGGAGAGGGACCCAGTACTTC. Translating gives CASSKWRGTQYF.